The 7 T cell receptor beta chains listed next were all sequenced from one sample in a study of blood T cell repertoires in COVID-19. Here immunoSEQ multiplex PCR was the method, and the copy in TCRdb shows in-frame clones only, minus some. The sample carries under 200,000 clones, around 87% recorded once. The material sequenced was peripheral blood. The source is an elderly woman in a cohort sampled during active or convalescent COVID-19.

The chain uses TRBV7-9 and TRBJ1-1, with 9 bases matching TRBD1. This CDR3 has 18 residues. The ends lost 8 bases at V and 3 bases at J; junction bases unmatched: 19. In germline, CDR1 is SEHNR, CDR2 FQNEAQ (reference sequence). The CDR3 sequence: CASAPTGQGWYRDTEAFF. CDR3 DNA sequence: TGTGCCAGCGCCCCTACGGGACAGGGATGGTATCGGGACACTGAAGCTTTCTTT.

The chain combines TRBV24-1 with TRBJ2-7, with 7 bases identical to TRBD1. The V segment lost 1 base and the J segment 2 bases; nucleotides outside the gene matches: 7. The germline V gene encodes CDR1 KGHDR and CDR2 SFDVKD. CDR3 length: 16 amino acids. The DNA of the CDR3 is TGTGCCACCAGTGATTTCGACAGGGAAGGAACCTACGAGCAGTACTTC. This codes for CATSDFDREGTYEQYF.

This clone appeared a few times. The V call is TRBV28, the J call TRBJ1-1, with D tentatively TRBD1 (6 bases). The germline V and J ends were trimmed by 4 bases and 4 bases, with 19 bases remaining between them. The CDR3 length is 16 residues. CDR1 and CDR2 (germline): MDHEN, SYDVKM. CDR3: CASSSKNRDVFTEAFF. In nucleotides, the CDR3 is TGTGCCAGCAGTTCGAAGAACAGGGATGTTTTCACTGAAGCTTTCTTT.

The chain has TRBV5-6 and TRBJ1-5; 9 nucleotides match TRBD1. J lost 2 bases, V lost 1 base, and 13 bases had no gene match. The CDR3 loop spans 19 amino acids. CDR1 and CDR2 (germline): SGHDT, YYEEEE. The CDR3 coding sequence is TGTGCCAGCAGCTTGTATCGGGACAGGGTGCGTCCGGGCAATCAGCCCCAGCATTTT. Translating gives CASSLYRDRVRPGNQPQHF.

The chain links TRBV5-1 to TRBJ2-2; D possibly corresponds to TRBD1 (6 bases). The germline V gene has CDR1 SGHRS and CDR2 YFSETQ. The CDR3 runs 15 residues. V lost 0 bases and J lost 2, with 8 bases in between. CDR3 region: CASSLAGTNTGELFF. The CDR3 nucleotides read TGCGCCAGCAGCTTGGCCGGGACAAACACCGGGGAGCTGTTTTTT.

The chain employs TRBV7-9 and TRBJ1-1; 10 bases align to TRBD1. J gave up 11 bases and V 6 bases, and 12 bases lay outside the gene matches. CDR3 length: 14 residues. Germline V gene lookup returns CDR1 SEHNR and CDR2 FQNEAQ (reference sequence). The CDR3 DNA is TGTGCCAGCAGTTCCGGACAGGGGGTACTTTATGCTTTCTTT. It codes for CASSSGQGVLYAFF.

This chain uses TRBV3-1 (or the pseudogene TRBV3-2) with TRBJ1-5; D gene unclear. Deletions cut 0 bases from V and 7 bases from J, with 13 bases between. Looked up from germline, CDR1 is LGHDT and CDR2 is YNNKEL (reference sequence). There are 15 residues in the CDR3. This CDR3 reads CASSQDGGSEQPQHF. The CDR3 bases are TGTGCCAGCAGCCAAGATGGAGGGAGTGAGCAGCCCCAGCATTTT.